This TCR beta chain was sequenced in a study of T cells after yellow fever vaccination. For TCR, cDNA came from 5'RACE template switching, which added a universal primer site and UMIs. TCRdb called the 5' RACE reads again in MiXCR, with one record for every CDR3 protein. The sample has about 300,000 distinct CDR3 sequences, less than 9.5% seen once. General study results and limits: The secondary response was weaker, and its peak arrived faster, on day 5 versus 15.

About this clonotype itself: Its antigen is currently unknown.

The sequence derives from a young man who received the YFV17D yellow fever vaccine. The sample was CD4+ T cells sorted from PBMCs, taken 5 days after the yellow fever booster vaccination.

The CDR3 DNA follows: TGTGCCAGCAGTCTCAGTGGGCTTACCAATCAGCCCCAGCATTTT. Translation gives CASSLSGLTNQPQHF. The V gene is TRBV2, the J gene TRBJ1-5; D is unresolved. The V end lost 5 bases, the J end lost 3 bases, and 14 bases lay between the germline ends. The CDR3 totals 15 residues. CDR1 is SNHLY, CDR2 FYNNEI, per germline.